This entry features one T cell receptor beta chain sequence. Its antigen is undetermined. The V and J ends lost 8 bases and 0 bases respectively, with 11 bases between them. The CDR3 length is 12 residues. From germline, CDR1 is DFQATT and CDR2 SNEGSKA (reference sequence). The data originate from a study of CD8+CD57+ T cells in acquired aplastic anemia. At the level of the study: The average for DNA from sorted CD4+ and CD8+ cells was 3.2 ug. Some 10 million reads, on average, were obtained for CD4+ cells from healthy donors.

The use of genomic DNA as template underpinned the TCR beta VDJ and CDR3 profiling. TCRdb ran MiXCR on the reads and lists one entry per CDR3 protein. In the table there are 150,000 to 200,000 distinct CDR3 sequences, 35% to 50% of which are singletons. General study points: CD8+ Simpson's diversity in patients was not significantly different from that in controls. The same twenty-nine CD8+ CDR3 sequences occurred in patients and in controls.

The sequenced sample consisted of sorted CD4+, CD8+, or CD8+CD57+ T cells (not recorded which) from PBMCs. The TCR originated in a human donor in good health. The gene calls are TRBV20-1 and TRBJ2-7; a weak D match, TRBD2 (5 bases). CDR3 DNA sequence: TGCAGTACGAGGGCTAGCTCCTACGAGCAGTACTTC. Its translation is CSTRASSYEQYF.